The present T cell receptor beta chain was sequenced within a study of T cell changes during pregnancy in multiple sclerosis. The CDR3 totals 14 residues. V was clipped by 5 bases and J by 8 bases; unmatched bases: 7. Germline CDR1 reads LNHDA; CDR2 reads SQIVND (reference sequence). Measured with immunoSEQ multiplex PCR; TCRdb has only the in-frame clones, and not every one. The profile shows fewer than 85,000 clones, roughly 90% of them singletons. This material consisted of peripheral blood, taken in the second trimester of pregnancy. This receptor was taken from a female donor with multiple sclerosis, enrolled in a pregnancy study. J is TRBJ2-1 and V is TRBV19; TRBD2 aligns across 9 bases. This CDR3 is CASSSSGVIDEQFF. DNA of the CDR3: TGTGCCAGTAGTTCTAGCGGGGTTATCGATGAGCAGTTCTTC.